The clone carrying this TCR beta chain has at least ten counts. As yet, its antigen is unknown. This record belongs to a study of T-cell reconstitution after alpha-beta-depleted transplantation in children. Study-wide findings and caveats: Alpha-beta T cells present about two months after transplant were reported to originate from several hundred expanded graft clones.

The CDR3 length is 14 residues. Losses at the gene ends were 2 bases for V and 6 bases for J; bases not matched to a gene: 3. Looked up from germline, CDR1 is MGHDK and CDR2 is SYGVNS. Unique molecular identifiers were incorporated into the prepared TCRbeta library. TCRdb re-called the PCR reads with MiXCR, one entry per CDR3 protein. The repertoire holds around 700,000 distinct CDR3 sequences, with over 10% as singletons. The sample was PBMCs, taken before TCRalphabeta/CD19-depleted stem cell transplant. This clonotype was sampled from a girl aged 2-10 years with congenital amegakaryocytic thrombocytopenia, due to receive a stem cell transplant. The chain couples TRBV25-1 to TRBJ2-2; 7 bases are a match to TRBD1. For the CDR3, the DNA is TGTGCCAGCAGTGAAGACAGGGAAGCCGGGGAGCTGTTTTTT. Its translation is CASSEDREAGELFF.